The 27 T cell receptor beta chains below all came from one sample that was sequenced in a study of neurological immune-mediated disorders. TCRdb re-analysed the 5' RACE reads in MiXCR, keeping a single row per CDR3 protein. The sample carries about 36,000 distinct CDR3 sequences, approximately 10% recorded once. Sequenced: PBMCs. These receptors originate from a woman in her 30s with HTLV-1-associated myelopathy (HAM/TSP).

This clonotype was seen repeatedly, ten times or more. The CDR3, as DNA: TGCGCCAGCAGCTTGGGACAGACAGGGGCGCATGGCTACACCTTC. It encodes CASSLGQTGAHGYTF. This chain joins TRBV5-1 and TRBJ1-2; 8 positions match TRBD1. The V gene end was trimmed by 0 bases and the J gene end by 6 bases; junction bases not matched to a gene: 7. Germline-derived CDR1 and CDR2 are SGHRS and YFSETQ. The length of the CDR3 is 15 residues.

This clonotype showed up many times. The chain employs TRBV6-6 and TRBJ2-2, with a weak D call TRBD1 (5 bases). CDR1 MNHNY and CDR2 SVGAGI come from the germline V gene (reference sequence). Trimming stripped 2 bases from V and 5 bases from J, with 9 bases between. There are 14 residues in the CDR3. CDR3 residues: CASSYATDTGELFF. CDR3 nucleotides: TGTGCCAGCAGTTACGCGACAGATACCGGGGAGCTGTTTTTT.

This clonotype was seen repeatedly, ten times or more. The V and J genes are TRBV20-1 and TRBJ1-2; 7 bases align to TRBD1. CDR3 length: 12 amino acids. Germline V gives CDR1 DFQATT, CDR2 SNEGSKA (reference sequence). CDR3 nucleotides: TGCAGACTACAGGGGTCTGGCTATGGCTACACCTTC. Translating gives CRLQGSGYGYTF.

This clonotype was counted many times. The chain uses TRBV6-1 and TRBJ1-2, with D possibly being TRBD1 (5 bases). V was cut by 6 bases and J by 4 bases, with 15 bases left in between. The germline gives CDR1 MNHNS, CDR2 SASEGT. This CDR3 region has 14 residues. DNA of the CDR3: TGTGCCAGCAGGGTGGATTTCAGGGCCTATGGCTACACCTTC. It is translated as CASRVDFRAYGYTF.

V and J are TRBV7-3 and TRBJ2-4; 8 bases map to TRBD2. CDR1 is SGHTA and CDR2 is FQGTGA in the germline V gene. J lost 6 bases, V lost 6 bases, and 7 bases had no gene match. The CDR3 sequence is 14 residues long. The CDR3 loop reads CASSVSGVANIQYF. CDR3 DNA: TGTGCCAGCAGTGTTAGCGGGGTGGCAAACATTCAGTACTTC.

This clonotype was counted many times. This CDR3 is CASSYRQGEVTEAFF. The CDR3 DNA reads TGTGCCAGCAGTTATCGACAGGGAGAGGTCACTGAAGCTTTCTTT. V gene TRBV6-5 combines with J gene TRBJ1-1; 7 bases are shared with TRBD1. V lost 3 bases, J lost 4 bases, and 8 bases stayed unmatched. Germline V CDR1 and CDR2: MNHEY, SVGAGI. This CDR3 comprises 15 residues.

This chain's CDR3 is CASRQGQTAGANVLTF. In nucleotides, the CDR3 is TGTGCCAGCAGACAGGGACAGACGGCTGGGGCCAACGTCCTGACTTTC. The V call is TRBV3-1, the J call TRBJ2-6, with 7 nucleotides matching TRBD1. The CDR3 has 16 amino acids. Germline-derived CDR1 and CDR2 are LGHDT and YNNKEL (reference sequence). The trim removed 6 bases at V and 2 bases at J, leaving 7 bases unmatched.

This clonotype was observed many times. The chain joins TRBV20-1 to TRBJ1-5; D not certain. CDR3 size: 8 residues. V dropped 2 bases and J dropped 10 bases, with 0 bases sitting between them. CDR1 and CDR2 (germline): DFQATT, SNEGSKA (reference sequence). CDR3 sequence: CSARPQHF. The CDR3 region has the DNA TGCAGTGCTAGACCCCAGCATTTT.

This clonotype has ten or more counts. V is TRBV20-1 and J is TRBJ1-4; no clear D gene. Germline CDR1 is DFQATT and CDR2 is SNEGSKA (reference sequence). The germline V and J ends were trimmed by 6 bases and 7 bases, with 12 bases remaining between them. There are 12 residues in the CDR3. DNA of the CDR3: TGCAGTGCCCAGAAATGGGGTGAAAAACTGTTTTTT. Its translation: CSAQKWGEKLFF.

This clonotype was detected ten times or more. The chain is built from TRBV7-6 and TRBJ1-3, with 9 bases that match TRBD1. CDR1 is SGHVS and CDR2 is FNYEAQ in the germline V gene. The CDR3 spans 18 residues. V shed 4 bases and J 2 bases; nucleotides not matched to a gene: 12. This chain's CDR3 is CASSSRGLQGAAGNTIYF. CDR3 in DNA: TGTGCCAGCAGCTCTAGGGGCCTACAGGGGGCTGCTGGAAACACCATATATTTT.

The sample holds many counts of this clonotype. The V call is TRBV5-5, the J call TRBJ2-4; either TRBD1 or TRBD2 may fit D (5 bases each). CDR3 length: 17 amino acids. CDR1 SGHKS and CDR2 YYEKEE come from the germline V gene (reference sequence). Trimming left V 2 bases short and J 0 bases short, with 15 bases between. DNA of the CDR3: TGTGCCAGCAGCTTCGGGGCGGTCGGTTTAGCCAAAAACATTCAGTACTTC. It translates to CASSFGAVGLAKNIQYF.

This clonotype was counted many times. The chain recombines TRBV5-1 with TRBJ2-1; 10 positions agree with TRBD1. Germline-derived CDR1 and CDR2 are SGHRS and YFSETQ. V lost 0 bases to trimming and J lost 3 bases; unmatched junction nucleotides: 0. The CDR3 is made up of 15 amino acids. For the CDR3, the DNA is TGCGCCAGCAGCTTGGGGACAGGGGGCTACAATGAGCAGTTCTTC. The encoded protein is CASSLGTGGYNEQFF. The whole variable domain, remainder taken from reference TRBV5-1 and TRBJ2-1, is KAGVTQTPRYLIKTRGQQVTLSCSPISGHRSVSWYQQTPGQGLQFLFEYFSETQRNKGNFPGRFSGRQFSNSRSEMNVSTLELGDSALYLCASSLGTGGYNEQFFGPGTRLTVL.

This clonotype was picked up many times. The CDR3, as DNA: TGCAGTGCTAGCGGAACAGCTAATGAAAAACTGTTTTTT. It codes for CSASGTANEKLFF. The rearrangement links TRBV20-1 to TRBJ1-4; no firm D call. The CDR3 contains 13 residues. Germline lookup yields CDR1 DFQATT and CDR2 SNEGSKA (reference sequence). V lost 3 bases to trimming and J lost 3 bases, with 8 bases between them.

In this sample, this clonotype turned up many times. The V call is TRBV5-3, the J call TRBJ1-4; perhaps TRBD1 as D (5 bases). TRBV5-3 has ORF status, its function being uncertain. Between the trimmed V and J ends, which lost 0 bases and 0 bases, there was a span of 9 bases. The CDR3 extends over 16 amino acids. In nucleotides, the CDR3 is TGTGCCAGAAGCTTGGCAGGGATAACAACTAATGAAAAACTGTTTTTT. It codes for CARSLAGITTNEKLFF.

This clonotype was seen repeatedly, ten times or more. The chain is built from TRBV20-1 and TRBJ2-7; D is undetermined. V was clipped by 5 bases and J by 6 bases, with 11 bases between them. The CDR3 is 11 residues long. CDR1 is DFQATT, CDR2 SNEGSKA, per germline (reference sequence). As DNA, the CDR3 is TGCAGTGCTTCCTTACGGGCCGAGCAGTACTTC. Its translation is CSASLRAEQYF.

This clonotype was seen ten or more times. The CDR3 protein is CASSRAGGGTDTQYF. CDR3 DNA: TGTGCCAGCAGCCGAGCGGGGGGAGGCACAGATACGCAGTATTTT. The chain carries TRBV7-2 and TRBJ2-3, with 9 positions matching TRBD2. J gave up 1 base and V 5 bases, and 4 bases lay outside the gene matches. This CDR3 region has 15 residues. Germline assignment: CDR1 SGHTA and CDR2 FQGNSA.

This clonotype was seen ten or more times. The rearrangement links TRBV12-3 or TRBV12-4 to TRBJ1-2; 7 bases are a match to TRBD1. The trim removed 2 bases at V and 7 bases at J, leaving 10 bases unmatched. CDR3 length equals 15 residues. As DNA, the CDR3 is TGTGCCAGCAGTTTAAGACAGGGCCTGGGGAGTGGCTACACCTTC. It codes for CASSLRQGLGSGYTF.

The sample holds many counts of this clonotype. The genes are TRBV20-1 and TRBJ1-2; D is uncertain. The germline V gene has CDR1 DFQATT and CDR2 SNEGSKA (reference sequence). V was cut by 4 bases and J by 7 bases, with 10 bases left in between. The CDR3 extends over 11 amino acids. CDR3 in amino acids: CSAIKRGGYTF. CDR3 bases: TGCAGTGCTATCAAACGGGGTGGCTACACCTTC.

This clonotype has at least ten counts. The V gene is TRBV7-9, the J gene TRBJ1-1; perhaps TRBD1 as D (6 bases). Trimming pared 1 base from V and 8 bases from J, leaving 17 bases between. This CDR3 region has 15 residues. CDR1 is SEHNR, CDR2 FQNEAQ, per germline (reference sequence). CDR3 bases: TGTGCCAGCAGCTTAGGCGCCGGGGGCGCGGGGGAAGCTTTCTTT. Protein product: CASSLGAGGAGEAFF.

This clonotype was recorded at least ten times. The V call is TRBV5-1, the J call TRBJ1-1; unclear D gene. CDR3 length equals 13 residues. Germline assignment: CDR1 SGHRS and CDR2 YFSETQ. Trimming left V 4 bases short and J 0 bases short, with 7 bases between. This CDR3 is CASSTELNTEAFF. The CDR3 DNA is TGCGCCAGCAGCACCGAGTTGAACACTGAAGCTTTCTTT.

This clonotype was counted at least ten times. This sequence joins TRBV20-1 and TRBJ2-1; D gene uncertain. Trimming left V 1 base short and J 4 bases short, with 17 bases between. This CDR3 region has 16 residues. CDR1 is DFQATT, CDR2 SNEGSKA, per germline (reference sequence). The CDR3 sequence is CSARVGSGLPYNEQFF. The CDR3 coding sequence is TGCAGTGCTAGAGTAGGTTCCGGGCTACCTTACAATGAGCAGTTCTTC.

This clonotype was seen many times. This chain joins TRBV20-1 and TRBJ1-1; 7 bases are a match to TRBD1. The V gene's germline CDR1 is DFQATT and CDR2 SNEGSKA (reference sequence). The CDR3 covers 14 residues. V lost 0 bases and J lost 4; bases outside the gene matches: 5. The chain's CDR3 is CSARDPDRTTEAFF. CDR3 DNA sequence: TGCAGTGCTAGAGATCCGGACAGGACCACTGAAGCTTTCTTT.

The V and J genes are TRBV18 and TRBJ2-7, with D perhaps TRBD2 (6 bases). V was shortened by 6 bases and J by 3 bases, with 24 bases between the two germline ends. The V gene's germline CDR1 is KGHSH and CDR2 LQKENI. The CDR3 contains 17 residues. For the CDR3, the DNA is TGTGCCAGCTCCCATGTTTTTTTGCGGGGTGAGGGCTACGAGCAGTACTTC. It codes for CASSHVFLRGEGYEQYF.

The chain employs TRBV25-1 and TRBJ2-1; 7 bases fit TRBD2. Trimming cost V 10 bases and J 7 bases; bases outside gene matches: 10. The CDR3 is 13 residues long. Germline V gene sequence: CDR1 MGHDK, CDR2 SYGVNS. The CDR3 bases are TGTGCCACCCTCAGAGGCGGGGGAAATGAGCAGTTCTTC. Translated: CATLRGGGNEQFF.

This clonotype has a count of ten or more. This rearrangement joins TRBV5-6 to TRBJ2-1, with a weak D call TRBD2 (7 bases). V dropped 4 bases and J dropped 6 bases, with 17 bases sitting between them. CDR1 SGHDT and CDR2 YYEEEE come from the germline V gene. The CDR3 length is 15 residues. CDR3 bases: TGTGCCAGCAGCAGAGGGGGGGGGGGCCTCAATGAGCAGTTCTTC. This gives the protein CASSRGGGGLNEQFF.

This clonotype was recorded many times. The chain joins TRBV12-3 or TRBV12-4 to TRBJ1-6; D is possibly TRBD1 (5 bases). V was pared by 4 bases and J by 7 bases, with 8 bases between. CDR3 length: 13 residues. The CDR3 nucleotides are TGTGCCAGCAGTTCAGGGTGGAATTCACCCCTCCACTTT. Protein sequence: CASSSGWNSPLHF.

This clonotype was observed at least ten times. The rearrangement joins TRBV7-9 to TRBJ2-2, with 7 bases matching TRBD2. The CDR3 runs 17 residues. Germline CDR1 SEHNR, CDR2 FQNEAQ (reference sequence). The ends lost 2 bases at V and 1 base at J; junction bases unmatched: 7. The DNA for the CDR3 is TGTGCCAGCAGCTTAAGGGGCGGGAGACAGAACACCGGGGAGCTGTTTTTT. This sequence encodes CASSLRGGRQNTGELFF.